The T cell receptor beta chain described here comes from a study of blood T cell repertoires in COVID-19. Study at large: Italy, Spain and the United States were the sources of the convalescent and acute COVID-19 samples. Sources were T cells, B-cell-depleted T cells, or PBMCs; the material itself was cDNA or gDNA.

Under the authors' procedure: Reference gene primers were amplified, and this amplification served to estimate nucleated cell counts. The protocol was immunoSEQ multiplex PCR, while the TCRdb copy is restricted to in-frame clones and leaves out a portion. Clonal size and the V and J genes are those of that table, whereas D and trimming came from the DNA. This sample has around 100,000 clones; 84% occur once, and the top ten carry about 27%. A few counts support this clone. CDR1 SGHRS and CDR2 YFSETQ come from the germline V gene. This CDR3 comprises 16 residues. Trimming removed 1 base at V and 5 bases at J, with 15 bases between.

V gene TRBV5-1 combines with J gene TRBJ2-2; the D gene is possibly TRBD1 (6 bases). The sequence was collected from a man aged 55 to 69 with acute or convalescent COVID-19. Sequenced: peripheral blood. The CDR3 region has the DNA TGCGCCAGCAGCTTGCTTGGTACAGGGACAACCGGGGAGCTGTTTTTT. It translates to CASSLLGTGTTGELFF.